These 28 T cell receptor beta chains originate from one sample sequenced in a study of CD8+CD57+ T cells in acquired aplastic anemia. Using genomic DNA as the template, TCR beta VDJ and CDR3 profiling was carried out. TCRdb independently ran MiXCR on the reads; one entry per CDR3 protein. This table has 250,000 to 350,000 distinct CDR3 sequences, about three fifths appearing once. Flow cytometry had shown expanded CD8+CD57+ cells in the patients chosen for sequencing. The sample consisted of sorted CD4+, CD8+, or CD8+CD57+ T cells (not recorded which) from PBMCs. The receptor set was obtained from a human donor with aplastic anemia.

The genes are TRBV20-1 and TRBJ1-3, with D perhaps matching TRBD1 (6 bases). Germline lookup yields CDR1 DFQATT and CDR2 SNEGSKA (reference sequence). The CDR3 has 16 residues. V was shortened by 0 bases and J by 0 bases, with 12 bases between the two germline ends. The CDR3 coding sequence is TGCAGTGCTAGAGACAGCTCGACAGGCTCTGGAAACACCATATATTTT. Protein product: CSARDSSTGSGNTIYF.

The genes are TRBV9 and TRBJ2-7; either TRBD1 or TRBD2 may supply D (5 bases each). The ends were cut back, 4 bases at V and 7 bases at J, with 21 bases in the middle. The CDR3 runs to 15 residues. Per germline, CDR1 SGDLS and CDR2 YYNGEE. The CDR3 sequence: CASSPHRDPFGEQYF. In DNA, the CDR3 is TGTGCCAGCAGCCCCCACCGGGACCCCTTTGGTGAGCAGTACTTC.

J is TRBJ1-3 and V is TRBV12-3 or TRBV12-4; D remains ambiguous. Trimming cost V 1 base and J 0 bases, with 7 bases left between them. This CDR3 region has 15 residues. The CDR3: CASSLDSHSGNTIYF. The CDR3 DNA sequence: TGTGCCAGCAGTTTAGACTCACACTCTGGAAACACCATATATTTT.

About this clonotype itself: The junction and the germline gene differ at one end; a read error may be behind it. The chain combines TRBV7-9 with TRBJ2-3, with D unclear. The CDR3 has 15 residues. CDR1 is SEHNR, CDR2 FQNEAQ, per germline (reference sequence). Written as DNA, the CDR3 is TGCGCCAGCAGCCTCGACATCCCTAGCACAGATACGCAGTATTTT. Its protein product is CASSLDIPSTDTQYF.

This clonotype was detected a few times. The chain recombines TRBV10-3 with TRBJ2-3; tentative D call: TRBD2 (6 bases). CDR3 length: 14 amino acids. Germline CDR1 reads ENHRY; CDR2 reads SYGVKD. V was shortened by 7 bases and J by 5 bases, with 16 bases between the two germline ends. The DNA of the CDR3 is TGTGCCATCACCCGGGGGTCTAGCGAAGATACGCAGTATTTT. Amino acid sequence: CAITRGSSEDTQYF.

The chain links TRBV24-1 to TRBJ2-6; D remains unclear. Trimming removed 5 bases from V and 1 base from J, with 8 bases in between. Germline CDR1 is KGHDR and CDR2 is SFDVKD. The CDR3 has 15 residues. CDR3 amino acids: CATSVKSSGANVLTF. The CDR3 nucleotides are TGTGCCACCAGTGTAAAAAGTTCTGGGGCCAACGTCCTGACTTTC.

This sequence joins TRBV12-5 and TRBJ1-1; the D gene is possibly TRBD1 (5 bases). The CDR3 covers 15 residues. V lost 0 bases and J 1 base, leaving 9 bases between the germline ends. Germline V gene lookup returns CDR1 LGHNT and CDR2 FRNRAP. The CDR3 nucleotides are TGTGCTAGTGGTTTGGTAATGGGACCGAACACTGAAGCTTTCTTT. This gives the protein CASGLVMGPNTEAFF.

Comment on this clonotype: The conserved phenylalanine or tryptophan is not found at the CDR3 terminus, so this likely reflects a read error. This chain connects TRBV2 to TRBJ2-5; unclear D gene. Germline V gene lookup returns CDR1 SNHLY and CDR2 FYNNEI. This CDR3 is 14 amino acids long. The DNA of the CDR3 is TGCGCCAGCAGTAATTCCGGTACCCGAGAGACCCAGTACTCC. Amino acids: CASSNSGTRETQYS.

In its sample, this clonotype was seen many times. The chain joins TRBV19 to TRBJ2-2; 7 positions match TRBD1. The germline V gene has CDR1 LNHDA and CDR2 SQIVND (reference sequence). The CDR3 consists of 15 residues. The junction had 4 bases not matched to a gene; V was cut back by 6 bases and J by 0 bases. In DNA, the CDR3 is TGTGCCAGTAGAAAGACAGGGACGAACACCGGGGAGCTGTTTTTT. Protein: CASRKTGTNTGELFF.

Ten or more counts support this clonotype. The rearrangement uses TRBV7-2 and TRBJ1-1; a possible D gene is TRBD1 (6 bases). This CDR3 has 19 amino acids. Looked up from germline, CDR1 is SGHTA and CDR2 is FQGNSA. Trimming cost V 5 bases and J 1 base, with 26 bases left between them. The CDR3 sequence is CASSRPDSQPYVWNTEAFF. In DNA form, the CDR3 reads TGTGCCAGCAGCCGCCCGGACAGTCAACCTTATGTGTGGAACACTGAAGCTTTCTTT.

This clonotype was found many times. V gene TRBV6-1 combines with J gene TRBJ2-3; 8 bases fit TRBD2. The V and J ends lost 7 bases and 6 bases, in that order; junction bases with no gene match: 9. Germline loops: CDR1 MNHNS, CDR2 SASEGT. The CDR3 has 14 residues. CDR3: CASKVGGASDTQYF. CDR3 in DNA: TGTGCCAGCAAGGTCGGGGGGGCGAGCGATACGCAGTATTTT.

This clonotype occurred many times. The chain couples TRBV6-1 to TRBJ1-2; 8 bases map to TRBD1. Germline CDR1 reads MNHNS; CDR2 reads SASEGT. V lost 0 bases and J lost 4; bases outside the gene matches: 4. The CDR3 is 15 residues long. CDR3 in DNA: TGTGCCAGCAGTGAAGCGAACAGGGGGGCCTATGGCTACACCTTC. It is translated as CASSEANRGAYGYTF.

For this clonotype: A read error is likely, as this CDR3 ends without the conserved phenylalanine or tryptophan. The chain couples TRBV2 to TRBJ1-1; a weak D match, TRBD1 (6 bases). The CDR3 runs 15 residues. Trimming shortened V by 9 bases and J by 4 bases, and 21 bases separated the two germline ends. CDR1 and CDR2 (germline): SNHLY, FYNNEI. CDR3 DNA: TGTGCCAGTCTAGTAGGGGGGGTTGGGGTCACTGAAGCTTTCTCT. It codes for CASLVGGVGVTEAFS.

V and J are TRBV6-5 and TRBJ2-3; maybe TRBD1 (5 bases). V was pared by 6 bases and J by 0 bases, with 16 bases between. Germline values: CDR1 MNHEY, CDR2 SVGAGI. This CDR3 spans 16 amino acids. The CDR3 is CASSRWGGASTDTQYF. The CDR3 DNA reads TGTGCCAGCAGCCGGTGGGGTGGGGCTAGCACAGATACGCAGTATTTT.

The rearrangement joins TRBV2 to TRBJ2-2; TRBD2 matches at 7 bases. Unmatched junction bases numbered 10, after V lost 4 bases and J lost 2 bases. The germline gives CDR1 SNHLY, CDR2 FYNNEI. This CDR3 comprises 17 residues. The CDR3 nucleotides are TGTGCCAGCAGTGGGAGGGGAGGGATCTTAAACACCGGGGAGCTGTTTTTT. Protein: CASSGRGGILNTGELFF.

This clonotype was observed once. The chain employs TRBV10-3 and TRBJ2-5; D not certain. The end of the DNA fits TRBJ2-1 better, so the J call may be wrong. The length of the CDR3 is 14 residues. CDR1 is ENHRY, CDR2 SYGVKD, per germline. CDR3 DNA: TGTGCCATCAGTGAGCGCGTCTCGGAGAATGAGCAGTTCTTC. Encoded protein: CAISERVSENEQFF.

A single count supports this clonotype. The CDR3 DNA is TGTGCCAGCAGCGTAGAAGGGGTTAGCACTGAAGCTTTCTTT. Translating it yields CASSVEGVSTEAFF. The rearrangement links TRBV12-3 or TRBV12-4 to TRBJ1-1; tentative D call: TRBD1 (5 bases). V was shortened by 6 bases and J by 4 bases, with 15 bases between the two germline ends. The CDR3 sequence is 14 residues long.

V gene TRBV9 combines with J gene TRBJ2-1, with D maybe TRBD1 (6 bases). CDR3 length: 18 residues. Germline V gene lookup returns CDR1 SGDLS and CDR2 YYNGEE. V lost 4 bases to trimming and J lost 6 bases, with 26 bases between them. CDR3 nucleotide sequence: TGTGCCAGCAGCCAAGTTGGTTTCGTGACAGGCGACCTCAATGAGCAGTTCTTC. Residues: CASSQVGFVTGDLNEQFF.

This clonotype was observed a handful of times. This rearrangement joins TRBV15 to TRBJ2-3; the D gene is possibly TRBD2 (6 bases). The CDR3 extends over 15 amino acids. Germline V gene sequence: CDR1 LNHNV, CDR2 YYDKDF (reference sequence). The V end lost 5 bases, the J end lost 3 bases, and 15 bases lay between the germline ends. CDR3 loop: CATSLLAEETDTQYF. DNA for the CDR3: TGTGCCACCAGCTTACTAGCCGAAGAGACAGATACGCAGTATTTT.

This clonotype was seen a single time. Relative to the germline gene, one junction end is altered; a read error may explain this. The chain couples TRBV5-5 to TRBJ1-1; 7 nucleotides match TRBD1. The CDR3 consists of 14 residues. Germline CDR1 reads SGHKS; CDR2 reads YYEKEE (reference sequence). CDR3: CASSWDSGDTEAFF. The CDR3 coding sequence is TGCGCCAGCAGCTGGGACAGCGGGGACACTGAAGCTTTCTTT.

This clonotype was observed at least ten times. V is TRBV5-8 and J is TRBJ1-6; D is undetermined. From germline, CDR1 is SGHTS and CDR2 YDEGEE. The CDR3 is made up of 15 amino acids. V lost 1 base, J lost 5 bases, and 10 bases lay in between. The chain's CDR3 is CASSLFGRDNSPLHF. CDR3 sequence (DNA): TGTGCCAGCAGCTTGTTCGGACGGGATAATTCACCCCTCCACTTT.

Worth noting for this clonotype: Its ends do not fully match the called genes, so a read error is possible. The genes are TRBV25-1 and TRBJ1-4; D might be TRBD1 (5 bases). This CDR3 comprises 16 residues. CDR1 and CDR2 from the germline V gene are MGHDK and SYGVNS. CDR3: CASSETRGKAGEELFF. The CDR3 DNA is TGTGCCAGCAGTGAAACACGGGGGAAGGCGGGTGAAGAACTGTTTTTT.

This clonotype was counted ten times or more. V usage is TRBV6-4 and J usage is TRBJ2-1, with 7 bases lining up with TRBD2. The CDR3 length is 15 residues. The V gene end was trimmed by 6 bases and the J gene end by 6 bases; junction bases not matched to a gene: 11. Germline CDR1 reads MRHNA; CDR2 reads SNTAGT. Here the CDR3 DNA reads TGTGCCAGCAGCGACGGCGGGAGCACATCCAATGAGCAGTTCTTC. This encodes CASSDGGSTSNEQFF.

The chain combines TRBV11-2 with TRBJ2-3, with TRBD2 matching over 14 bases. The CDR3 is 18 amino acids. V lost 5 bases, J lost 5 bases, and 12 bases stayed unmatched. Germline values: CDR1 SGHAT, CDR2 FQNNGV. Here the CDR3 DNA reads TGTGCCAGCAGCCAAGGCGAAGGGACTAGCGGGAGAAGAGATACGCAGTATTTT. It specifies CASSQGEGTSGRRDTQYF.

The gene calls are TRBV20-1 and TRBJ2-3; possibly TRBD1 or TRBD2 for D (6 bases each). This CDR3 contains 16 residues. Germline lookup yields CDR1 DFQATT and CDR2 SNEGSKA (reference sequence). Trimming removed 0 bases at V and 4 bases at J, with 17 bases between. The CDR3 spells CSARDVRKGDSDTQYF. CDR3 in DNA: TGCAGTGCTAGAGATGTTCGAAAGGGGGACTCAGATACGCAGTATTTT.

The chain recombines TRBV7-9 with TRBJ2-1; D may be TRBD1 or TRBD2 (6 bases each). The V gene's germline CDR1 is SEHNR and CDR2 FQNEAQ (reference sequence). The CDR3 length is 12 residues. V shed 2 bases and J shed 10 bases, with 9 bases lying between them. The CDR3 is CASSLRGREQFF. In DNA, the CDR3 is TGTGCCAGCAGCTTACGGGGGCGCGAGCAGTTCTTC.

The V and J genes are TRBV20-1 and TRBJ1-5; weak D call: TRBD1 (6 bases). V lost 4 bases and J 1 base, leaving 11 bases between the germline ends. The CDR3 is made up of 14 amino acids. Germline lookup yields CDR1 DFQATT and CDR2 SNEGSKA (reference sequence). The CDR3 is CSANGGGSNQPQHF. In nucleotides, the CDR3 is TGCAGTGCTAATGGGGGGGGCAGCAATCAGCCCCAGCATTTT.

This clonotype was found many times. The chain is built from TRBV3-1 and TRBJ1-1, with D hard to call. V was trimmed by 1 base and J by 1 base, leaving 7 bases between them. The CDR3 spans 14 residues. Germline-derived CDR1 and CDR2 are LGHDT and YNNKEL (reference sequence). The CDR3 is CASSQVGKNTEAFF. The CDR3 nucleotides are TGTGCCAGCAGCCAAGTGGGGAAGAACACTGAAGCTTTCTTT.